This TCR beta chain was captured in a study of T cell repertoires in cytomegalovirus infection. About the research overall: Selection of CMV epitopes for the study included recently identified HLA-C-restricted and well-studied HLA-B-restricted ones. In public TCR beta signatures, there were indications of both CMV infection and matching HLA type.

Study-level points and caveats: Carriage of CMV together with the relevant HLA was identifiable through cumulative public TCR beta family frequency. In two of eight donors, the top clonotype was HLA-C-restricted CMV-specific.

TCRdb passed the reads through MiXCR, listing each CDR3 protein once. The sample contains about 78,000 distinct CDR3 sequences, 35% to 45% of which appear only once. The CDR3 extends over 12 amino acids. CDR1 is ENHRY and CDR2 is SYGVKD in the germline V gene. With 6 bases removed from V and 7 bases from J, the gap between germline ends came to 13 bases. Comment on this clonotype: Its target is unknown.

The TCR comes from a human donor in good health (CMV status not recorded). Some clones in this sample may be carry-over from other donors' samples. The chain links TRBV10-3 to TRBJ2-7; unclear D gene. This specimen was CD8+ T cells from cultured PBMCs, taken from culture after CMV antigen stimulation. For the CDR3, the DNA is TGTGCCATCAGCCAGAACGGACGGGAGCAGTACTTC. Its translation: CAISQNGREQYF.